This TCR beta chain is from a study of blood T cell repertoires in COVID-19. Turning to the study itself: Samples of COVID-19 (acute and convalescent) were obtained from the United States, Italy and Spain.

Only one count was recorded for this clone. Germline V gene sequence: CDR1 SGHTA, CDR2 FQGTGA. J was trimmed by 2 bases and V by 5 bases; bases with no gene match: 4. The CDR3 consists of 17 residues. Method: immunoSEQ multiplex PCR; TCRdb's copy keeps in-frame clones and lacks some. This sample yields about 300,000 clones, of which roughly 88% are seen a single time; approximately 6.6% belongs to the top ten. The sequenced sample was peripheral blood. The clonotype originates from a woman younger than 45 who had recovered from COVID-19. The V gene is TRBV7-3, the J gene TRBJ2-2; 14 nucleotides line up with TRBD2. The CDR3 DNA is TGTGCCAGCAGCGACGGACTAGCGGGGGGCAACACCGGGGAGCTGTTTTTT. This gives the protein CASSDGLAGGNTGELFF.